This T cell receptor beta chain is from a study of blood T cell repertoires in COVID-19 (dated by TCRdb to 2019 to 2021). Some background on the complete study: The collaborator samples originated in the United States, Italy and Spain and spanned the acute and convalescent phases of COVID-19. The prospective study material was composed of cDNA or gDNA derived from T cells, B-cell-depleted T cells, or PBMCs. Subjects who had been exposed to COVID-19, were actively infected with it, or had recovered from it provided the deeply sampled blood TCRbeta repertoires that made up the dataset. The repertoires were released in a freely available public database intended as a resource for research on the immune response to SARS-CoV-2. Samples were obtained from the ongoing ImmuneRACE study (first 160 participants) and from about 1,300 subjects provided by 6 global collaborators. Sample metadata almost always included a de-identified subject ID, COVID-19 status, age in years and sex. HLA class I and class II types, where available, came from metadata supplied by the sample provider rather than from assay-based typing.

The collaborating institutions used their own protocols to collect whole blood in K2EDTA tubes. For TCRbeta analysis, collaborators shipped samples as frozen whole blood, isolated PBMCs, or DNA extracted from either of those sample types. V drops 6 bases and J drops 10 bases, leaving 27 bases in between. The CDR3 runs 16 amino acids, cysteine and phenylalanine included. Solely the CDR3 DNA is kept, with 48 bases framed from the first base. Taken from the germline V gene, the CDR1 and CDR2 loops are KGHSH and LQKENI. Study-wide conclusions, independent of this receptor: The amount of clinical and demographic metadata varied by source and participant and was provided uncurated.

Remarks on this clone: The clone's antigen remains unknown. No base qualities exist here, and no much larger clone lies one base off it.

The immunoSEQ Assay, a bias-controlled multiplex PCR, was used to amplify TCRbeta CDR3 regions from genomic DNA. The paper's data handling went like this. The number of nucleated cells in each sample was estimated by amplification of reference gene primers within the assay. To quantify the absolute abundance of each unique TCRbeta CDR3 rearrangement, sequence reads were collapsed and filtered. For each sample, productive Simpson clonality was calculated by taking the square root of Simpson's diversity index across productive rearrangements. TCRdb stores this immuneACCESS table with in-frame sequences only. Part of the clones is absent; in the studies checked, under half of the shortfall reflects unresolved V genes, and no reason is known for the rest. D and trimming come from the DNA, and the V and J calls and clone size come from that table. The sample table contains roughly 120,000 clones; only one count was recorded for around 74% of them. The ten largest clones capture around 7.3% of the sample.

This clonotype was sampled from a woman aged 60-75 years with acute or convalescent COVID-19. Sequencing input: peripheral blood. The rearrangement combines TRBV18 with TRBJ1-1; TRBD1 is possibly the D segment (5 matching bases). The sequenced DNA is TGTGCCAGCTCCCCCAAAAGTTGGACGGGGGAAGGAGCAGCTTTCTTT. This is translated as CASSPKSWTGEGAAFF.